This T cell receptor (beta chain) was sequenced in a study of CD8 T cells in ankylosing spondylitis. The CDR3 extends over 15 amino acids. With 6 bases clipped from V and 3 bases from J, the junction kept 10 bases outside the gene matches. Per the germline V gene, CDR1 is SGHTA and CDR2 is FQGNSA. Study outcomes and limitations: Clones tied to disease were said to be significantly enriched in matched ankylosing spondylitis synovial fluid. Clones linked with disease were CD8+ and fairly uncommon in the peripheral blood. Fewer than 10 highly homologous variants made up a TCR beta motif that seemed to typify ankylosing spondylitis blood.

TCRdb re-called the 5' RACE reads through MiXCR, storing one row per CDR3 protein. The sample yields about 360,000 distinct CDR3 sequences, 20% seen once. As for this clonotype: Antigen: not known.

The receptor comes from a male donor with ankylosing spondylitis or in good health (not recorded which). What was sequenced was blood, either unsorted or a sorted T cell fraction (not recorded which). The chain uses TRBV7-2 and TRBJ2-7, with 8 bases aligning to TRBD1. CDR3 sequence (DNA): TGTGCCAGCAGTTGGGCGACAGGGGCGAGCTACGAGCAGTACTTC. This sequence encodes CASSWATGASYEQYF.